This T cell receptor beta chain is from a study of blood T cell repertoires in COVID-19. Study at large: There were acute and convalescent COVID-19 samples, and they came from the United States, Italy and Spain. Sample material is recorded as cDNA or gDNA derived from T cells, B-cell-depleted T cells, or PBMCs.

CDR3 length: 16 amino acids. Per the original methods: Counts of nucleated cells, estimated from reference gene primer amplification, were obtained. Measured with immunoSEQ multiplex PCR; TCRdb has only the in-frame clones, and not every one. That table furnishes V, J and clone size, whereas the DNA furnished D and trimming. The sample has about 110,000 clones; over 75% are singletons. This rearrangement joins TRBV21-1 to TRBJ2-7; TRBD1 reflects the table's D call only, with no check against the DNA. TRBV21-1 is classified as a pseudogene. The TCR was taken from a human donor in a cohort sampled during active COVID-19. What was sequenced was peripheral blood. DNA of the CDR3: TGTGCCAGCAGCAAAGGAGGTGGGCAGGGGTACTACGAGCAGTACTTC. This gives the protein CASSKGGGQGYYEQYF.